This record covers a single TCR beta chain. Its antigen remains unknown. From germline, CDR1 is SGHTA and CDR2 FQGNSA. CDR3 length: 14 amino acids. The data were obtained in a study of T cells expressing NK-cell markers. General observations from the study: Dominance of the CD3+CD56-NKG2C+ fraction by these clonotypes also held in a handful of donors.

Following a re-call of the 5' RACE reads, TCRdb has one entry per CDR3 protein and lacks DNA. The listing records approximately 460,000 distinct CDR3 sequences. The receptor was derived from a woman between 18 and 70 years old in good health. The specimen was blood T cells: a sorted CD56 or NKG2C T cell subset, CD4+ or CD8+ T cells, or bulk PBMC T cells (not recorded which). This chain joins TRBV7-2 and TRBJ2-3; as DNA is missing, the TRBD1 call by TCRdb cannot be tested. The CDR3 loop is CATRDRGREDTQYF.